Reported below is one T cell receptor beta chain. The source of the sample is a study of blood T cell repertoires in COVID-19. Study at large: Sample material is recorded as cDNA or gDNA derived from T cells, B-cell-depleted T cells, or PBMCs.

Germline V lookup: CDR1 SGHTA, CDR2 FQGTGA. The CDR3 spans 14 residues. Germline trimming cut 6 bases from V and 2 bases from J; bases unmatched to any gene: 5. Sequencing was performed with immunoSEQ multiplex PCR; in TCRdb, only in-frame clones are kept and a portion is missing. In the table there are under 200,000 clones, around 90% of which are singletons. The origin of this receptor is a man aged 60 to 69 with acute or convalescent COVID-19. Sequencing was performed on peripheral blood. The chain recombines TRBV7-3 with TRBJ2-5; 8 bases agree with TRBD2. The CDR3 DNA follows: TGTGCCAGCAGTCCTAGCGGGTATCAAGAGACCCAGTACTTC. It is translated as CASSPSGYQETQYF.